These T cell receptor beta chains were read from a single sample in a study of T cells in Graves' hyperthyroidism and ophthalmopathy. TCRdb re-analysed the multiplex PCR reads in MiXCR, keeping a single row per CDR3 protein. The sample lists about 540,000 distinct CDR3 sequences; just over 45% were seen once. The sequenced sample was peripheral blood or thyroid tissue (not recorded which). The source is a woman under 30 with Graves' hyperthyroidism. Each CDR3 is given with its conserved first and last residue. The D gene is left open where the match is weak. Clone size appears in some rows only: once, few, many, or a class for an expanded clone.

V gene	D gene	J gene	clone size	CDR3 length	CDR3 protein	CDR3 DNA
TRBV13	TRBD1	TRBJ1-3	NA	14	CASSPRDSLNTIYF	TGTGCCAGCAGCCCTAGGGACAGCTTGAACACCATATATTTT
TRBV7-8	NA	TRBJ2-2	NA	16	CASSHQRLLNTGELFF	TGTGCCAGCAGCCACCAACGACTCCTGAACACCGGGGAGCTGTTTTTT
TRBV7-2	NA	TRBJ2-7	many	13	CASSFNPAYEQYF	TGTGCCAGCAGTTTTAACCCGGCTTACGAGCAGTACTTC
TRBV28	NA	TRBJ2-7	NA	12	CASSFGGNPQYF	TGTGCCAGCAGTTTCGGGGGCAACCCACAGTACTTC
TRBV29-1	NA	TRBJ2-7	many	14	CSVEGGGPVYEQYF	TGCAGCGTTGAGGGGGGGGGGCCGGTCTACGAGCAGTACTTC
TRBV7-3	NA	TRBJ2-7	NA	12	CASSLRPYEQYF	TGTGCCAGCAGCCTTCGGCCCTACGAGCAGTACTTC
TRBV29-1	TRBD2	TRBJ2-3	few	20	CSVEVFPAGRYTSGTRTQYF	TGCAGCGTTGAGGTCTTTCCCGCGGGGAGATATACAAGCGGGACCCGTACGCAGTATTTT
TRBV29-1	TRBD2	TRBJ2-7	NA	12	CSELAGGYEQYF	TGCAGTGAATTAGCGGGAGGGTACGAGCAGTACTTC
TRBV11-2	TRBD1	TRBJ1-5	NA	19	CASSSNQGQGGGRDQPQHF	TGTGCCAGCAGCTCGAACCAAGGACAGGGGGGCGGTCGCGATCAGCCCCAGCATTTT
TRBV19	NA	TRBJ2-6	many	18	CASSNPFDQGTGANVLTF	TGTGCCAGTAGTAACCCTTTCGACCAGGGAACGGGGGCCAACGTCCTGACTTTC
TRBV2	TRBD1	TRBJ1-5	NA	14	CASSDWDSDQPQHF	TGTGCCAGCAGTGATTGGGACAGTGATCAGCCCCAGCATTTT
TRBV6-5	TRBD2	TRBJ2-7	many	15	CASSYGGGRLNEQYF	TGTGCCAGCAGTTACGGAGGCGGGAGATTGAACGAGCAGTACTTC
TRBV20-1	NA	TRBJ2-7	many	13	CSARRSATYEQYF	TGCAGTGCTAGGAGGAGCGCAACCTACGAGCAGTACTTC
TRBV7-9	TRBD2	TRBJ2-5	many	14	CASIEGLAKETQYF	TGTGCCAGCATCGAGGGACTAGCCAAAGAGACCCAGTACTTC
TRBV7-9	TRBD1	TRBJ2-7	many	15	CASSLGDSLIYEQYF	TGTGCCAGCAGCTTAGGGGACAGCCTTATCTACGAGCAGTACTTC
TRBV7-9	NA	TRBJ2-5	NA	14	CANAGNRPQETQYF	TGTGCCAACGCCGGGAACAGGCCTCAAGAGACCCAGTACTTC
TRBV6-2/TRBV6-3	TRBD1	TRBJ1-5	NA	15	CASSYYPGGVTYEHF	TGTGCCAGCAGTTACTACCCAGGGGGCGTAACCTACGAGCATTTT